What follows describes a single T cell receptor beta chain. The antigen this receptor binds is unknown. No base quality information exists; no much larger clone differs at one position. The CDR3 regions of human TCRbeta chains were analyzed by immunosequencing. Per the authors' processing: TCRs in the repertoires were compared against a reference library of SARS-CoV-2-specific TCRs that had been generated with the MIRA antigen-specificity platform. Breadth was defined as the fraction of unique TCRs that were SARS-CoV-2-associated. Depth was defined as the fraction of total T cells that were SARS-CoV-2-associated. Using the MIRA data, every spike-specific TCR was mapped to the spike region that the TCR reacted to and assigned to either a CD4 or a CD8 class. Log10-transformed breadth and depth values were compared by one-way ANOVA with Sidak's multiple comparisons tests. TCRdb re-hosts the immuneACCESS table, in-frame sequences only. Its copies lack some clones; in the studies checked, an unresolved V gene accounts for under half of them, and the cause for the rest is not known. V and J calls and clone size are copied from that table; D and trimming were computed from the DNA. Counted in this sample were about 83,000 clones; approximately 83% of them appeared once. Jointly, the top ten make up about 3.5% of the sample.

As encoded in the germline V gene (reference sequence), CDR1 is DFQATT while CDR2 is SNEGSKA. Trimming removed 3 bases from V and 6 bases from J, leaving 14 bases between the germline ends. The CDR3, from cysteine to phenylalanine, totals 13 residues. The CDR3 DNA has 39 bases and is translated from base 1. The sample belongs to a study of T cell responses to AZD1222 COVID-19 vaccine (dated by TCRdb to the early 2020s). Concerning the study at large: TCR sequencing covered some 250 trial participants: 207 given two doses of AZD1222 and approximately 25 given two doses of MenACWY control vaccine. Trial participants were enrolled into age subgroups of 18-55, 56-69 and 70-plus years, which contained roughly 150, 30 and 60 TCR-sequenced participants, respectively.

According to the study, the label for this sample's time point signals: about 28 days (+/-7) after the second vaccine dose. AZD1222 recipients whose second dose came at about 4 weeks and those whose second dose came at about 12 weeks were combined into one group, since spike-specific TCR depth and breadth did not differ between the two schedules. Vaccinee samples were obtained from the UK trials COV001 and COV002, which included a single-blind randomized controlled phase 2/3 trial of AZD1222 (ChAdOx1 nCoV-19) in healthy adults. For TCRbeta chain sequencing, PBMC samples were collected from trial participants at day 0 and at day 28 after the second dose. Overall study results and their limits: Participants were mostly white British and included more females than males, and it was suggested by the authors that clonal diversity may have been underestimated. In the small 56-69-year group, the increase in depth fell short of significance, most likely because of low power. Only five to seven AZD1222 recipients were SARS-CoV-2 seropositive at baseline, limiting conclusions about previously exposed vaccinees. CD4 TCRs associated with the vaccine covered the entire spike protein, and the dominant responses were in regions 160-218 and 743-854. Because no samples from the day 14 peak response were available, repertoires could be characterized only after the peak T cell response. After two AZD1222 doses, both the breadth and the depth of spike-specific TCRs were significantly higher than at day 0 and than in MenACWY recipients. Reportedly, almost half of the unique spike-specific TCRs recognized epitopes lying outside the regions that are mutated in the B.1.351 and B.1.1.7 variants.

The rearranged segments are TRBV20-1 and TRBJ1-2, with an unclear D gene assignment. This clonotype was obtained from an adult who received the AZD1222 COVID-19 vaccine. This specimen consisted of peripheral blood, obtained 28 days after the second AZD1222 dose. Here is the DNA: TGCAGTGCTAGTGTCCCCCGGGATAATGGCTACACCTTC. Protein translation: CSASVPRDNGYTF.